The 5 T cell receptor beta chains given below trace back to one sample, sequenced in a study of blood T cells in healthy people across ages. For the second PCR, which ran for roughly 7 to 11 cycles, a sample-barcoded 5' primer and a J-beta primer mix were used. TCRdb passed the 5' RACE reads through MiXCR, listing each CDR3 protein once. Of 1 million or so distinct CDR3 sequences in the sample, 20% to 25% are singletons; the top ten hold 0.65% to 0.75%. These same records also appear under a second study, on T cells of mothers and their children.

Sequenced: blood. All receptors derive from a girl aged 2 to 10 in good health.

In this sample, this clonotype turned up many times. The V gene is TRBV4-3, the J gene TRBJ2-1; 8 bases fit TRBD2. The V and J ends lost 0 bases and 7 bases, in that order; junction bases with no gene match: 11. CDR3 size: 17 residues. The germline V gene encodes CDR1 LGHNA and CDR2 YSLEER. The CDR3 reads CASSQDGVGGATNEQFF. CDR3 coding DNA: TGCGCCAGCAGCCAAGATGGTGTCGGGGGGGCAACGAATGAGCAGTTCTTC.

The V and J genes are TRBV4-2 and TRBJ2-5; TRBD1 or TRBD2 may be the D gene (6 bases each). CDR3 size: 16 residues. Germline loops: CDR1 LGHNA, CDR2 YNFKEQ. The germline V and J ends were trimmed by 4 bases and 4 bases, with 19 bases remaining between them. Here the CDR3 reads CASSPLGGPVGETQYF. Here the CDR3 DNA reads TGTGCCAGCAGCCCTTTGGGGGGCCCGGTAGGAGAGACCCAGTACTTC.

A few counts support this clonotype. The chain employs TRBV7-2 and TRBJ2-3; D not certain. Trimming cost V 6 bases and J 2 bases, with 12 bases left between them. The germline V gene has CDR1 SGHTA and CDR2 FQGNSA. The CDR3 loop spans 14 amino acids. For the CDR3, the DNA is TGTGCCAGCAGGCCCACCCGCAACACAGATACGCAGTATTTT. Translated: CASRPTRNTDTQYF.

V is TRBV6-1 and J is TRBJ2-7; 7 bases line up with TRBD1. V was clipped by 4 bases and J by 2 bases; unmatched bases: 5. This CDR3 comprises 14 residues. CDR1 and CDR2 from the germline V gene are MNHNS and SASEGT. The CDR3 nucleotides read TGTGCCAGCAGTGTTGGGACAGTCACCTACGAGCAGTACTTC. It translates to CASSVGTVTYEQYF.

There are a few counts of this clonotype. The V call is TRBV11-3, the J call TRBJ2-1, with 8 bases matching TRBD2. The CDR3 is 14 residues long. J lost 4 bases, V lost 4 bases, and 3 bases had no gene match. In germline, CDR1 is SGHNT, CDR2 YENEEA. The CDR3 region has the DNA TGTGCCAGCAGCTACCGGGGGGGGTACAATGAGCAGTTCTTC. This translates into CASSYRGGYNEQFF.